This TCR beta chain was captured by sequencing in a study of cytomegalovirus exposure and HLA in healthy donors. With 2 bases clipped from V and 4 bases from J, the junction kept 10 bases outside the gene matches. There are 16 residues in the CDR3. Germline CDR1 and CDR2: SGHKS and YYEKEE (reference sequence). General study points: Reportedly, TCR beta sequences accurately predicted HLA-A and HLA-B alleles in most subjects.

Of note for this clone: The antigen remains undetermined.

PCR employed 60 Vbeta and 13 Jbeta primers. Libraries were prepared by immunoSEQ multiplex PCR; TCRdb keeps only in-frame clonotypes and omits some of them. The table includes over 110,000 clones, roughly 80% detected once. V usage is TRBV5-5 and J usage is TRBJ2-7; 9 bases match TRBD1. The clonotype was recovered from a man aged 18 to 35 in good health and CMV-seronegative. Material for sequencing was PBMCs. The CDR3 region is CASSFPPGQGGYEQYF. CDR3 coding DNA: TGTGCCAGCAGCTTTCCACCGGGACAGGGTGGGTACGAGCAGTACTTC.